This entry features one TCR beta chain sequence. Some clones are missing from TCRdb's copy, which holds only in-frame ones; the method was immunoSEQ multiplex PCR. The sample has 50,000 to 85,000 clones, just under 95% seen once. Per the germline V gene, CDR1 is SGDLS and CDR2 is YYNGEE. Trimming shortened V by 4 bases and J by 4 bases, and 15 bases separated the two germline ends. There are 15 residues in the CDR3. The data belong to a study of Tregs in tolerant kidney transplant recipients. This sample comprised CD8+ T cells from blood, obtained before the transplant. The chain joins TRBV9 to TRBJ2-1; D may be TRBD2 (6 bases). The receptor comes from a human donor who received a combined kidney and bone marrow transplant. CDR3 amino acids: CASSPGGSSYNEQFF. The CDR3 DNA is TGTGCCAGCAGCCCAGGAGGGAGTTCGTACAATGAGCAGTTCTTC.